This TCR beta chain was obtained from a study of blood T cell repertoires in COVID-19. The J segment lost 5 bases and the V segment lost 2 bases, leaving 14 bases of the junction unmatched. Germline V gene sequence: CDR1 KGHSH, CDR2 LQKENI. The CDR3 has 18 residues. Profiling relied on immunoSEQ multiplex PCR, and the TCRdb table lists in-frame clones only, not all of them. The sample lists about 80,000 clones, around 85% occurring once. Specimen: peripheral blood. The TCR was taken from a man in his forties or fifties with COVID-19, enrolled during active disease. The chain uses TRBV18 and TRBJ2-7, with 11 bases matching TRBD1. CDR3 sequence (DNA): TGTGCCAGCTCACCATTCCCCTCGGACAGGGGGCTCGGACACGAGCAGTACTTC. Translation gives CASSPFPSDRGLGHEQYF.